This T cell receptor (beta chain) originates from a study of shared clonotypes between healthy human individuals. The V end lost 0 bases, the J end lost 3 bases, and 9 bases lay between the germline ends. Germline V gene lookup returns CDR1 SGHRS and CDR2 YFSETQ. CDR3 length: 14 amino acids. Here immunoSEQ multiplex PCR was the method, and the copy in TCRdb shows in-frame clones only, minus some. The sample records around 1.4 million clones, about 98.5% being singletons. Points on this clone: Additional DNA sequences in this sample encode the identical CDR3.

This sequence was found in a man aged 30-40 years in good health. Sequencing was performed on naive CD4+ T cells sorted from blood. Documented subset: CD45RA+ positively selected. The J gene is TRBJ1-2, the V gene TRBV5-1; D is uncertain. The CDR3 loop reads CASSLGPLDYGYTF. Here the CDR3 DNA reads TGCGCCAGCAGCTTGGGGCCCCTAGACTATGGCTACACCTTC.